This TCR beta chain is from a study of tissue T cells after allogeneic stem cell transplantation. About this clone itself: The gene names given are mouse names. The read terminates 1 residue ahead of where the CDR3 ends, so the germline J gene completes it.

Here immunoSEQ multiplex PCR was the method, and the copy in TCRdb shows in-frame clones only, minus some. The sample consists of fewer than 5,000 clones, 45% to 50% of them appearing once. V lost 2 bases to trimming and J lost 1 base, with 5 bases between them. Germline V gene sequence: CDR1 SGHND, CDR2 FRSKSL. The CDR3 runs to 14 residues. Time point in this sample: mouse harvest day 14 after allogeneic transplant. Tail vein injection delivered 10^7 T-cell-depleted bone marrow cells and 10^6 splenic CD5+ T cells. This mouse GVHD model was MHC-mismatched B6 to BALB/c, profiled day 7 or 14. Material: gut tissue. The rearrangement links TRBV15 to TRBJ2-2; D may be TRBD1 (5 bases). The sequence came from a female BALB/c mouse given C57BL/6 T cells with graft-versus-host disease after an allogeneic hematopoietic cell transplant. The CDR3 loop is CASSLQGNTGQLYF. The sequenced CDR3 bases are TGTGCCAGCAGTTTACAGGGAAACACCGGGCAGCTCTAC.